These T cell receptor beta chains were read from a single sample in a study of blood T cell repertoires in COVID-19. TCRdb's table, derived via immunoSEQ multiplex PCR, lists solely in-frame clones and lacks some. This table holds about 68,000 clones, roughly 80% found once. Sequencing was done on a sample of peripheral blood. These receptor sequences come from a human donor in a cohort sampled during active COVID-19. CDR3s include the opening cysteine and the closing phenylalanine or tryptophan. Fields, in order: V gene, D gene, clone size, J gene, CDR3 DNA, CDR3 protein. D genes are given only for firm matches. Rows give clone size only sometimes, using once, few, many, or a class for an expanded clone.

V: TRBV7-2; D: -; size: -; J: TRBJ2-2; DNA: TGTGCCAGCAGCTTATTTGGGGGGTCGAACACCGGGGAGCTGTTTTTT; CDR3: CASSLFGGSNTGELFF
V: TRBV29-1; D: -; size: -; J: TRBJ1-5; DNA: TGCAGCGTTGAGGTGGGGAGGGATCAGCCCCAGCATTTT; CDR3: CSVEVGRDQPQHF
V: TRBV30; D: -; size: once; J: TRBJ2-7; DNA: TGTGCCTGGAGTCCCCGTAGGAGCGAGCAGTACTTC; CDR3: CAWSPRRSEQYF
V: TRBV29-1; D: TRBD2; size: -; J: TRBJ2-3; DNA: TGCAGCGTTGACCCGGGGGGAGATACGCAGTATTTT; CDR3: CSVDPGGDTQYF
V: TRBV6-5; D: TRBD2; size: -; J: TRBJ2-7; DNA: TGTGCCAGCAGTTACGGCGGGGGGCCCTCCTACGAGCAGTACTTC; CDR3: CASSYGGGPSYEQYF
V: TRBV21-1; D: -; size: -; J: TRBJ2-6; DNA: TGTGCCAGCAGAACTACCGGGACAGGAGATCCCCCCCTCTCTGGGGCCAACGTCCTGACTTTC; CDR3: CASRTTGTGDPPLSGANVLTF
V: TRBV28; D: TRBD1; size: -; J: TRBJ2-7; DNA: TGTGCCAGCAGTTTGGGGCAGGGGGCCTACGAGCAGTACTTC; CDR3: CASSLGQGAYEQYF
V: TRBV30; D: -; size: -; J: TRBJ2-7; DNA: TGTGCCTGGAGCCCCGGCGGGGTGACAGGGGAGCAGTACTTC; CDR3: CAWSPGGVTGEQYF
V: TRBV9; D: TRBD1; size: -; J: TRBJ2-7; DNA: TGTGCCAGCAGCGTAGGACAGGGGAACTACGAGCAGTACTTC; CDR3: CASSVGQGNYEQYF
V: TRBV5-6; D: -; size: -; J: TRBJ2-3; DNA: TGTGCCAGCAGCTTAGAAAGAAGGGGAGATACGCAGTATTTT; CDR3: CASSLERRGDTQYF
V: TRBV3-1/TRBV3-2; D: -; size: -; J: TRBJ1-4; DNA: TGTGCCAGCAGCCGCGGAGCGTGGGATGAAAAACTGTTTTTT; CDR3: CASSRGAWDEKLFF
V: TRBV11-2; D: -; size: -; J: TRBJ2-7; DNA: TGTGCCAGCAGCTTAGGCGGGGCGAAATACGAGCAGTACTTC; CDR3: CASSLGGAKYEQYF
V: TRBV13; D: -; size: -; J: TRBJ2-3; DNA: TGTGCCAGCAGCTTCCGGGACTCGTACACAGATACGCAGTATTTT; CDR3: CASSFRDSYTDTQYF
V: TRBV4-2; D: -; size: once; J: TRBJ2-5; DNA: TGTGCCAGCAGCCCCCGTGGTAGCGAGGTGGAGACCCAGTACTTC; CDR3: CASSPRGSEVETQYF
V: TRBV28; D: -; size: -; J: TRBJ2-7; DNA: TGTGCCAGCAGTTCCGCGGACAGATCCTACGAGCAGTACTTC; CDR3: CASSSADRSYEQYF
V: TRBV15; D: -; size: -; J: TRBJ2-2; DNA: TGTGCCACCAGCAGAGTACGATGGTCGGACACCGGGGAGCTGTTTTTT; CDR3: CATSRVRWSDTGELFF
V: TRBV4-1; D: TRBD2; size: -; J: TRBJ2-1; DNA: TGCGCCAGCAGCCAAGAAATAGCGGGGGACGATGAGCAGTTCTTC; CDR3: CASSQEIAGDDEQFF
V: TRBV6-5; D: -; size: -; J: TRBJ2-7; DNA: TGTGCCAGCACCGGCCTAGTGCTTTCTCAGGGGCAGTACTTC; CDR3: CASTGLVLSQGQYF
V: TRBV18; D: TRBD2; size: -; J: TRBJ2-3; DNA: TGTGCCAGCTCACCAGTTTCAGCGGGAGCAGGCACAGATACGCAGTATTTT; CDR3: CASSPVSAGAGTDTQYF
V: TRBV6-6; D: TRBD1; size: -; J: TRBJ1-4; DNA: TGTGCCAGCAGTTCCATGGGACAGGCGGGTGAAAAACTGTTTTTT; CDR3: CASSSMGQAGEKLFF
V: TRBV5-5; D: TRBD1; size: -; J: TRBJ1-6; DNA: TGTGCCAGCAGCCGAACCGGGACAGCCGAAAATTCACCCCTCCACTTT; CDR3: CASSRTGTAENSPLHF
V: TRBV2; D: TRBD1; size: -; J: TRBJ2-7; DNA: TGTGCCAGCAGTTCGGGACAGGGGCCCTACGAGCAGTACTTC; CDR3: CASSSGQGPYEQYF
V: TRBV7-2; D: TRBD1; size: -; J: TRBJ2-7; DNA: TGTGCCAGCAGCATTGGGACAGGGTGGATGAACGAGCAGTACTTC; CDR3: CASSIGTGWMNEQYF
V: TRBV29-1; D: -; size: -; J: TRBJ2-5; DNA: TGCAGCGTTGAAAAGGCGACAGGAAGCGACCAAGAGACCCAGTACTTC; CDR3: CSVEKATGSDQETQYF
V: TRBV2; D: TRBD1; size: few; J: TRBJ2-2; DNA: TGTGCCAGCAGGGGGGACAGGGCGAGCCCCGGGGAGCTGTTTTTT; CDR3: CASRGDRASPGELFF
V: TRBV28; D: TRBD1; size: -; J: TRBJ2-7; DNA: TGTGCCAGCAGACGGGACAGGGCCTACGAGCAGTACTTC; CDR3: CASRRDRAYEQYF
V: TRBV10-3; D: TRBD2; size: few; J: TRBJ2-7; DNA: TGTGCCATCAGTGAGTCGGGACTAGCGGCCTACGAGCAGTACTTC; CDR3: CAISESGLAAYEQYF
V: TRBV2; D: TRBD2; size: -; J: TRBJ2-5; DNA: TGTGCCAGCAGTGAAGCCGAGACTAGCTTGGAGACCCAGTACTTC; CDR3: CASSEAETSLETQYF
V: TRBV5-6; D: TRBD1; size: -; J: TRBJ2-5; DNA: TGTGCCAGCAGCTTGTTGGTCTATTCCGGACAGGGACAAGAGACCCAGTACTTC; CDR3: CASSLLVYSGQGQETQYF
V: TRBV6-2/TRBV6-3; D: TRBD1; size: once; J: TRBJ2-4; DNA: TGTGCCAGCAGTCTCAGGGGGAGCAAAAACATTCAGTACTTC; CDR3: CASSLRGSKNIQYF
V: TRBV18; D: TRBD1; size: -; J: TRBJ2-6; DNA: TGTGCCAGCTCACGCGGACAGGGGGCTGCCGGGGCCAACGTCCTGACTTTC; CDR3: CASSRGQGAAGANVLTF
V: TRBV11-3; D: -; size: few; J: TRBJ2-7; DNA: TGTGCCAGCAGCTTCCTCAGCTCCTACGAGCAGTACTTC; CDR3: CASSFLSSYEQYF
V: TRBV25-1; D: TRBD1; size: -; J: TRBJ1-2; DNA: TGTGCCAGCAGTCGAGAATCGGCGGGACAGGGGAACTATGGCTACACCTTC; CDR3: CASSRESAGQGNYGYTF
V: TRBV7-8; D: -; size: -; J: TRBJ2-2; DNA: TGTGCCACCCCCCGTTCGGGTGCGGGGTGGAACACCGGGGAGCTGTTTTTT; CDR3: CATPRSGAGWNTGELFF
V: TRBV5-1; D: TRBD2; size: -; J: TRBJ2-1; DNA: TGCGCCAGCAGAGCGGGACTAGCGGAGAACAATGAGCAGTTCTTC; CDR3: CASRAGLAENNEQFF
V: TRBV6-5; D: TRBD1; size: -; J: TRBJ1-5; DNA: TGTGCCAGCAGACCCACAGGGGGCGCTCAGCCCCAGCATTTT; CDR3: CASRPTGGAQPQHF
V: TRBV6-2/TRBV6-3; D: -; size: -; J: TRBJ1-1; DNA: TGTGCCAGCAGTCTCCTTTCGGAGAACGGGAAAGCTTTCTTT; CDR3: CASSLLSENGKAFF
V: TRBV11-2; D: -; size: many; J: TRBJ1-5; DNA: TGTGCCAGCAGCCTTTCCCTAAATCAGCCCCAGCATTTT; CDR3: CASSLSLNQPQHF
V: TRBV28; D: TRBD1; size: -; J: TRBJ2-1; DNA: TGTGCCAGCAGTTCAGACAGGGGACGGTACAATGAGCAGTTCTTC; CDR3: CASSSDRGRYNEQFF
V: TRBV5-1; D: -; size: -; J: TRBJ2-5; DNA: TGCGCCAGCAGCTTGGACTATTTACAAGAGACCCAGTACTTC; CDR3: CASSLDYLQETQYF
V: TRBV6-6; D: -; size: once; J: TRBJ2-6; DNA: TGTGCCAGCAGTTCCCGGGGGTCCGGGGCCAACGTCCTGACTTTC; CDR3: CASSSRGSGANVLTF
V: TRBV21-1; D: -; size: -; J: TRBJ2-6; DNA: TGTGCCAGCAGCTTGGGACAGCAATCGTATGGCGGGTCTGGGGCCAACGTCCTGACTTTC; CDR3: CASSLGQQSYGGSGANVLTF
V: TRBV20-1; D: -; size: few; J: TRBJ2-4; DNA: TGCAGTGCCAGTACAGGTTTTGACATTCAGTACTTC; CDR3: CSASTGFDIQYF
V: TRBV5-4; D: TRBD2; size: few; J: TRBJ2-7; DNA: TGTGCCAGCAGCCCGGGGGGACTAGCGGAGAACGAGCAGTACTTC; CDR3: CASSPGGLAENEQYF
V: TRBV13; D: TRBD2; size: -; J: TRBJ2-7; DNA: TGTGCCAGCAGCTTACATAGCGGGGGCTCCTACGAGCAGTACTTC; CDR3: CASSLHSGGSYEQYF
V: TRBV4-1; D: TRBD1; size: once; J: TRBJ2-6; DNA: TGCGCCAGCAGCCTCCAGGGACAGGGGGCGTTAGGGGCCAACGTCCTGACTTTC; CDR3: CASSLQGQGALGANVLTF
V: TRBV6-2/TRBV6-3; D: TRBD1; size: -; J: TRBJ1-5; DNA: TGTGCCAGCAGTTATGGGACAGGGATCCAGCCCCAGCATTTT; CDR3: CASSYGTGIQPQHF
V: TRBV19; D: TRBD1; size: few; J: TRBJ2-4; DNA: TGTGCCAGTAGTGACAGGGAACTAGCCAAAAACATTCAGTACTTC; CDR3: CASSDRELAKNIQYF
V: TRBV27; D: -; size: -; J: TRBJ1-4; DNA: TGTGCCAGCAGTCCCTACAGGGCTAATGAAAAACTGTTTTTT; CDR3: CASSPYRANEKLFF
V: TRBV30; D: -; size: -; J: TRBJ2-2; DNA: TGTGCCTGGACGAGAAACACCGGGGAGCTGTTTTTT; CDR3: CAWTRNTGELFF
V: TRBV6-5; D: TRBD1; size: -; J: TRBJ1-4; DNA: TGTGCCAGCAGAATTATGGGACAGGTGGATGAAAAACTGTTTTTT; CDR3: CASRIMGQVDEKLFF
V: TRBV28; D: TRBD1; size: -; J: TRBJ2-2; DNA: TGTGCCAGCAATCCGGGACAGGCGGCCGGGGAGCTGTTTTTT; CDR3: CASNPGQAAGELFF